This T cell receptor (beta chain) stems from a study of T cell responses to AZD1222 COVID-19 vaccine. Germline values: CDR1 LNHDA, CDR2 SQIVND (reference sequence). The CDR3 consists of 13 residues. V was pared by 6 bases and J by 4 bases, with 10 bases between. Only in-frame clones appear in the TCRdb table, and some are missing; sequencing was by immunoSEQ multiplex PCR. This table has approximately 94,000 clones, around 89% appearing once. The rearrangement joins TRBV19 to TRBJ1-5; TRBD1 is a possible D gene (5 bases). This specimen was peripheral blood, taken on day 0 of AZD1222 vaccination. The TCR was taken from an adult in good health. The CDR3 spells CASRRDGNQPQHF. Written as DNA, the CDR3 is TGTGCCAGTAGGCGGGACGGAAATCAGCCCCAGCATTTT.